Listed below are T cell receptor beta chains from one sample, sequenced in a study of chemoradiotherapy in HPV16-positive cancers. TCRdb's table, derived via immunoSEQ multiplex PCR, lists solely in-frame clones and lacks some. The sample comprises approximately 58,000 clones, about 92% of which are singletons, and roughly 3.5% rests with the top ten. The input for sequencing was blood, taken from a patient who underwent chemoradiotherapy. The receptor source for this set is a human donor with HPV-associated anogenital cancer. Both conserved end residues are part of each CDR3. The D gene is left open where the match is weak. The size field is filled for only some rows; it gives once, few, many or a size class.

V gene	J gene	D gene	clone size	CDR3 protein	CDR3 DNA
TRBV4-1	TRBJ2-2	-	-	CASRATVGENTGELFF	TGCGCCAGCAGGGCCACGGTGGGGGAGAACACCGGGGAGCTGTTTTTT
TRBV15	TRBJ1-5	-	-	CATSPSIVNQPQHF	TGTGCCACCAGCCCCTCGATAGTAAATCAGCCCCAGCATTTT
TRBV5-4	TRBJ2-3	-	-	CASSLLASDTQYF	TGTGCCAGCAGCTTGCTAGCGTCAGATACGCAGTATTTT
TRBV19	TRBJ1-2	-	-	CASSIRNYGYTF	TGTGCCAGTAGTATACGGAACTATGGCTACACCTTC
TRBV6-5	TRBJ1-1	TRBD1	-	CASSPPGRGRTEAFF	TGTGCCAGCAGTCCCCCCGGGAGGGGGCGAACTGAAGCTTTCTTT
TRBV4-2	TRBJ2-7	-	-	CASSPGTPGDEQYF	TGTGCCAGCAGCCCGGGGACCCCCGGGGACGAGCAGTACTTC
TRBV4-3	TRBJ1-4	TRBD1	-	CASSQDPGQGNEKLFF	TGCGCCAGCAGCCAAGATCCGGGACAGGGTAATGAAAAACTGTTTTTT
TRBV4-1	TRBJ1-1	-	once	CASSQDPGMTEAFF	TGCGCCAGCAGCCAAGACCCGGGCATGACTGAAGCTTTCTTT
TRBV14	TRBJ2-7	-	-	CASSQVPISSRRYEQYF	TGTGCCAGCAGCCAAGTTCCGATATCTTCTCGGAGGTATGAGCAGTACTTC
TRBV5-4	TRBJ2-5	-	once	CASSFRRDPLETQYF	TGTGCCAGCAGCTTTCGCCGGGACCCTCTAGAGACCCAGTACTTC
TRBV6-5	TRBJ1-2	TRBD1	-	CASSSRDRGGNYGYTF	TGTGCCAGCAGTTCACGGGACAGGGGAGGCAACTATGGCTACACCTTC
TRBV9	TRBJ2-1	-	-	CASSAWAVSEQFF	TGTGCCAGCAGCGCCTGGGCGGTTAGTGAGCAGTTCTTC
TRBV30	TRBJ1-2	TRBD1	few	CAWSEPPTGGYGYTF	TGTGCCTGGAGTGAACCCCCGACAGGGGGCTATGGCTACACCTTC